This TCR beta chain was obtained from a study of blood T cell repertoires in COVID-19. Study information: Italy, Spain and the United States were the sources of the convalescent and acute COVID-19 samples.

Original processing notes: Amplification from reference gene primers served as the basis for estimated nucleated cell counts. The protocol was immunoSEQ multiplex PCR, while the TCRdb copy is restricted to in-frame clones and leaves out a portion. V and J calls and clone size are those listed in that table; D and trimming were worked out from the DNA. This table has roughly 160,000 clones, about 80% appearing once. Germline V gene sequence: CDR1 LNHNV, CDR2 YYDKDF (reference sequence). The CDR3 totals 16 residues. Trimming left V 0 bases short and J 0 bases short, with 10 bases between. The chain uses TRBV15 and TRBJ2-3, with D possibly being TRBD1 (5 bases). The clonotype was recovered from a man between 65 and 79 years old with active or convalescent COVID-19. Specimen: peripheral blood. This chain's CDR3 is CATSRDDRLSTDTQYF. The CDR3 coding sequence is TGTGCCACCAGCAGAGATGACAGACTTAGCACAGATACGCAGTATTTT. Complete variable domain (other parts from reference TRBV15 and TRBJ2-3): DAMVIQNPRYQVTQFGKPVTLSCSQTLNHNVMYWYQQKSSQAPKLLFHYYDKDFNNEADTPDNFQSRRPNTSFCFLDIRSPGLGDTAMYLCATSRDDRLSTDTQYFGPGTRLTVL.